Following are 24 T cell receptor beta chains from one sample sequenced in a study of cytomegalovirus exposure and HLA in healthy donors. Here immunoSEQ multiplex PCR was the method, and the copy in TCRdb shows in-frame clones only, minus some. Here the sample spans 60,000 to 65,000 clones, 90% to 97% being singletons. What was sequenced was PBMCs. These receptors were obtained from a woman between 18 and 29 years old in good health and CMV-seronegative.

This clone was recorded a few times. This rearrangement joins TRBV4-3 to TRBJ2-2, with unresolved D. CDR1 is LGHNA, CDR2 YSLEER, per germline. Trimming stripped 1 base from V and 2 bases from J, with 8 bases between. The CDR3 loop spans 15 amino acids. The CDR3, as DNA: TGCGCCAGCAGCCAAGCGCTGAGAAACACCGGGGAGCTGTTTTTT. It translates to CASSQALRNTGELFF.

This chain links TRBV19 with TRBJ1-4, with 8 bases lining up with TRBD1. The ends lost 9 bases at V and 7 bases at J; junction bases unmatched: 7. Germline V gene sequence: CDR1 LNHDA, CDR2 SQIVND (reference sequence). The CDR3 covers 13 residues. Here the CDR3 reads CASLHRGGEKLFF. CDR3 in DNA: TGTGCCAGCCTACACAGGGGGGGTGAAAAACTGTTTTTT.

The genes are TRBV29-1 and TRBJ1-1; D uncertain. Trimming pared 6 bases from V and 4 bases from J, leaving 18 bases between. Germline loops: CDR1 SQVTM, CDR2 ANQGSEA. The CDR3 sequence is 14 residues long. CDR3 amino acids: CSVDGLARVTEAFF. The CDR3 DNA sequence: TGCAGCGTCGATGGACTGGCCAGAGTCACTGAAGCTTTCTTT. Variable domain in full (rest from reference TRBV29-1 and TRBJ1-1): SAVISQKPSRDICQRGTSLTIQCQVDSQVTMMFWYRQQPGQSLTLIATANQGSEATYESGFVIDKFPISRPNLTFSTLTVSNMSPEDSSIYLCSVDGLARVTEAFFGQGTRLTVV.

The V call is TRBV18, the J call TRBJ2-2; no clear D. Germline values: CDR1 KGHSH, CDR2 LQKENI. The CDR3 runs to 14 residues. Trimming removed 2 bases from V and 1 base from J, with 5 bases in between. The chain's CDR3 is CASSPGLNTGELFF. CDR3 bases: TGTGCCAGCTCACCAGGCTTGAACACCGGGGAGCTGTTTTTT.

V usage is TRBV5-6 and J usage is TRBJ2-5; 13 bases line up with TRBD2. The ends lost 4 bases at V and 3 bases at J; junction bases unmatched: 3. Looked up from germline, CDR1 is SGHDT and CDR2 is YYEEEE. The CDR3 runs 15 residues. The CDR3 DNA reads TGTGCCAGCAGCCCTGGACTAGCGGGAGAAGAGACCCAGTACTTC. This gives the protein CASSPGLAGEETQYF. The entire variable domain, with the rest obtained from reference TRBV5-6 and TRBJ2-5, is as follows: DAGVTQSPTHLIKTRGQQVTLRCSPKSGHDTVSWYQQALGQGPQFIFQYYEEEERQRGNFPDRFSGHQFPNYSSELNVNALLLGDSALYLCASSPGLAGEETQYFGPGTRLLVL.

The rearrangement joins TRBV5-1 to TRBJ2-7; weak D call: TRBD1 (6 bases). The V gene's germline CDR1 is SGHRS and CDR2 YFSETQ. Trimming removed 3 bases from V and 0 bases from J, with 10 bases in between. The CDR3 covers 14 residues. CDR3 loop: CASSWDTGSYEQYF. CDR3 coding DNA: TGCGCCAGCAGCTGGGACACCGGCTCCTACGAGCAGTACTTC. Complete variable domain (other parts from reference TRBV5-1 and TRBJ2-7): KAGVTQTPRYLIKTRGQQVTLSCSPISGHRSVSWYQQTPGQGLQFLFEYFSETQRNKGNFPGRFSGRQFSNSRSEMNVSTLELGDSALYLCASSWDTGSYEQYFGPGTRLTVT.

This clone was observed once. V and J are TRBV5-1 and TRBJ1-4; D call uncertain. Deletions cut 0 bases from V and 0 bases from J, with 12 bases between. The CDR3 totals 17 residues. The germline gives CDR1 SGHRS, CDR2 YFSETQ. In DNA form, the CDR3 reads TGCGCCAGCAGCTTGGGGGCAGCCCCTGCAACTAATGAAAAACTGTTTTTT. It codes for CASSLGAAPATNEKLFF.

The V and J genes are TRBV6-4 and TRBJ2-1, with 7 bases fitting TRBD2. The germline gives CDR1 MRHNA, CDR2 SNTAGT. J gave up 6 bases and V 5 bases, and 10 bases lay outside the gene matches. The CDR3 contains 15 residues. Here the CDR3 DNA reads TGTGCCAGCAGTAGGGAGGGGCAGGGCGGCAATGAGCAGTTCTTC. Translating it yields CASSREGQGGNEQFF.

The rearrangement joins TRBV28 to TRBJ1-1, with 7 bases matching TRBD1. The germline V gene has CDR1 MDHEN and CDR2 SYDVKM. CDR3 length: 14 amino acids. Losses at the gene ends were 11 bases for V and 5 bases for J; bases not matched to a gene: 14. DNA of the CDR3: TGTGCCTGCAAGGGGGCGGGCCGTGGAACTGAAGCTTTCTTT. Protein sequence: CACKGAGRGTEAFF.

This chain links TRBV19 with TRBJ2-3; 14 positions match TRBD2. Germline CDR1 reads LNHDA; CDR2 reads SQIVND (reference sequence). V shed 3 bases and J 12 bases; nucleotides not matched to a gene: 8. The CDR3 is 15 amino acids. The CDR3 region has the DNA TGTGCCAGTAGTATCAAGGGACTAGCGGGGGACCACCAGTATTTT. It encodes CASSIKGLAGDHQYF.

The chain employs TRBV28 and TRBJ2-7; 9 bases fit TRBD1. J was trimmed by 3 bases and V by 4 bases; bases with no gene match: 7. Germline V gene lookup returns CDR1 MDHEN and CDR2 SYDVKM. The CDR3 length is 15 residues. The CDR3 DNA reads TGTGCCAGCAGTTCTGGGGGACAGGGTCTCTACGAGCAGTACTTC. This codes for CASSSGGQGLYEQYF.

The chain joins TRBV18 to TRBJ1-2; TRBD1 might be the D (5 bases). V lost 3 bases and J 8 bases, leaving 16 bases between the germline ends. Per germline, CDR1 KGHSH and CDR2 LQKENI. This CDR3 is 14 amino acids long. CDR3 amino acids: CASSPMQGSGGYTF. The CDR3 nucleotides are TGTGCCAGCTCACCCATGCAGGGAAGTGGAGGCTACACCTTC. Full variable domain (outside the CDR3, taken from reference TRBV18 and TRBJ1-2): NAGVMQNPRHLVRRRGQEARLRCSPMKGHSHVYWYRQLPEEGLKFMVYLQKENIIDESGMPKERFSAEFPKEGPSILRIQQVVRGDSAAYFCASSPMQGSGGYTFGSGTRLTVV.

This clone has a single count. V is TRBV2 and J is TRBJ1-2; D is possibly TRBD1 (5 bases). CDR1 SNHLY and CDR2 FYNNEI come from the germline V gene. The length of the CDR3 is 14 residues. Trimming shortened V by 1 base and J by 0 bases, and 6 bases separated the two germline ends. Here the CDR3 reads CASSEGGTNYGYTF. In nucleotides, the CDR3 is TGTGCCAGCAGTGAAGGGGGCACTAACTATGGCTACACCTTC.

This clone was recorded once. The rearrangement links TRBV5-1 to TRBJ2-7; 10 nucleotides match TRBD1. Germline V gene data show CDR1 as SGHRS and CDR2 as YFSETQ. After removal of 6 bases from V and 9 bases from J, the junction contained 12 bases not matched to a gene. CDR3 length equals 14 residues. Written as DNA, the CDR3 is TGCGCCAGCAAACCGGGACAGGGGCCCGGGGGGCAGTACTTC. It is translated as CASKPGQGPGGQYF.

The CDR3 region has the DNA TGTGCCAGCAGGGGGCAACAGGCCGGACAGCCCCAGCATTTT. As protein: CASRGQQAGQPQHF. The V and J genes are TRBV28 and TRBJ1-5, with D maybe TRBD1 (5 bases). Germline loops: CDR1 MDHEN, CDR2 SYDVKM. There are 14 residues in the CDR3. The V and J ends lost 6 bases and 7 bases respectively, with 16 bases between them.

The rearrangement uses TRBV28 and TRBJ1-1; 8 bases are shared with TRBD1. This CDR3 spans 16 amino acids. Germline trimming cut 4 bases from V and 5 bases from J; bases unmatched to any gene: 12. The germline V gene has CDR1 MDHEN and CDR2 SYDVKM. The CDR3 here is CASSSPYGTGRTEAFF. Here the CDR3 DNA reads TGTGCCAGCAGTTCCCCGTATGGGACAGGTAGGACTGAAGCTTTCTTT.

The gene calls are TRBV7-2 and TRBJ1-2; 12 nucleotides line up with TRBD1. Germline V lookup: CDR1 SGHTA, CDR2 FQGNSA. This CDR3 has 18 amino acids. Trimming took 1 base from V and 4 from J; bases not matched to a gene: 10. DNA for the CDR3: TGTGCCAGCAGCTTAGTAGGCGGGACAGGGGGCAGGGGCTATGGCTACACCTTC. It yields the protein CASSLVGGTGGRGYGYTF.

The rearrangement joins TRBV6-4 to TRBJ2-3; no definite D call. The germline CDR1 and CDR2 sequences are MRHNA and SNTAGT. The CDR3 consists of 14 residues. V was clipped by 4 bases and J by 1 base, with 9 bases between them. DNA for the CDR3: TGTGCCAGCAGTGCAGGCATCGGCACAGATACGCAGTATTTT. Translated: CASSAGIGTDTQYF.

The chain recombines TRBV29-1 with TRBJ2-5, with TRBD2 as a possible D gene (6 bases). The V and J ends lost 6 bases and 5 bases respectively, with 13 bases between them. Germline V gene sequence: CDR1 SQVTM, CDR2 ANQGSEA. This CDR3 region has 12 residues. The CDR3 coding sequence is TGCAGCGTCGGGGGAATCAAGGAGACCCAGTACTTC. This gives the protein CSVGGIKETQYF.

The J gene is TRBJ1-1, the V gene TRBV28; D is possibly TRBD1 (5 bases). V lost 3 bases to trimming and J lost 6 bases, with 14 bases between them. This CDR3 is 14 amino acids long. Germline V CDR1 and CDR2: MDHEN, SYDVKM. CDR3 sequence reads: CASSLAAGPPEAFF. As DNA, the CDR3 is TGTGCCAGCAGTTTGGCGGCGGGGCCCCCTGAAGCTTTCTTT.

J is TRBJ2-1 and V is TRBV7-9; D is possibly TRBD1 (5 bases). Germline V gene sequence: CDR1 SEHNR, CDR2 FQNEAQ (reference sequence). The CDR3 runs to 15 residues. Trimming removed 6 bases at V and 4 bases at J, with 16 bases between. The DNA for the CDR3 is TGTGCCAGCAGTCCGTGGGGAAAGGGGTACAATGAGCAGTTCTTC. Translating gives CASSPWGKGYNEQFF.

This sequence joins TRBV2 and TRBJ1-1; possible D gene TRBD1, 6 bases. The CDR3 runs 14 residues. V was clipped by 9 bases and J by 1 base, with 15 bases between them. CDR1 is SNHLY, CDR2 FYNNEI, per germline. The CDR3: CARTSTGSNTEAFF. The CDR3 DNA follows: TGTGCCAGAACCTCGACAGGATCGAACACTGAAGCTTTCTTT.

This clone has only one observation. The chain carries TRBV5-6 and TRBJ1-1, with a possible D match to TRBD1 (5 bases). The V gene lost 0 bases and the J gene lost 2 bases, with 8 bases spanning the gap. The CDR3 length is 14 residues. CDR1 SGHDT and CDR2 YYEEEE come from the germline V gene. In DNA, the CDR3 is TGTGCCAGCAGCTTGGCACAGGCCAACACTGAAGCTTTCTTT. Protein: CASSLAQANTEAFF.

The chain links TRBV27 to TRBJ1-5, with TRBD1 matching 8 bases. Germline CDR1 and CDR2: MNHEY and SMNVEV (reference sequence). Losses at the gene ends were 9 bases for V and 5 bases for J; bases not matched to a gene: 15. The CDR3 has 16 amino acids. The CDR3 here is CASRAFSAGGHQPQHF. The CDR3 DNA reads as TGTGCCAGTCGGGCGTTTTCGGCAGGGGGCCATCAGCCCCAGCATTTT.